This T cell receptor (beta chain) was profiled in a study of CD8+ T cells in alopecia areata. The overall study: Treated patients were given 5 to 10 mg oral tofacitinib twice daily.

Extraction of RNA preceded its reverse transcription into cDNA, which served as the sequencing template. Sequencing used immunoSEQ multiplex PCR; TCRdb keeps in-frame clones, though not all of them. The sample yields roughly 120,000 clones, 50% to 55% seen once. Trimming pared 4 bases from V and 5 bases from J, leaving 17 bases between. Germline CDR1 is MNHNY and CDR2 is SVGAGI (reference sequence). The CDR3 loop spans 15 amino acids. Treatment denoted: oral pan-JAK inhibitor, 5-10 mg twice daily. Alopecia areata patients provided lesional scalp punch biopsies and peripheral blood, both collected for the study.

The receptor's source is a human donor with alopecia areata. The rearrangement joins TRBV6-6 to TRBJ1-1; D uncertain. Source: CD4+ T cells sorted from blood, taken at week 4, from a patient treated with tofacitinib. The CDR3 loop is CASSFSDSRRTEAFF. CDR3 in DNA: TGTGCCAGCAGTTTCTCGGACTCGAGGAGGACTGAAGCTTTCTTT.